The rows below give T cell receptor beta chains drawn from one sample of a study of T cell repertoires in cytomegalovirus infection. Their cognate antigens are unknown. TCRdb reanalysed the reads using MiXCR and keeps one entry per CDR3 protein. The sample records about a million distinct CDR3 sequences, less than 40% being singletons. Material: cultured CD8+ T cells from PBMCs, obtained from culture after CMV antigen stimulation. The receptors originated from a human donor in good health (CMV status not recorded). Some clones in this sample may be carry-over from other donors' samples. Both conserved end residues are part of each CDR3. Fields, in order: D gene, J gene, clone size, V gene, CDR3 protein, CDR3 DNA. D genes are given only for firm matches. Only part of the rows carry a size: once, few, many, or a class if the clone is expanded.

.	TRBJ1-2	once	TRBV29-1	CSVGARGDYGYTF	TGCAGCGTTGGAGCCAGGGGCGACTATGGCTACACCTTC
TRBD1	TRBJ1-2	many	TRBV10-3	CAISDPDRGDYGYTF	TGTGCCATCAGCGACCCGGACAGGGGGGACTATGGCTACACCTTC
.	TRBJ2-5	many	TRBV15	CATLPGQTSLETQYF	TGTGCCACCCTCCCGGGCCAAACTAGCTTAGAGACCCAGTACTTC
TRBD1	TRBJ1-1	.	TRBV2	CASSDKDRGGTEAFF	TGTGCCAGCAGTGATAAGGACAGGGGTGGGACTGAAGCTTTCTTT
.	TRBJ2-7	few	TRBV2	CANSRGYEQYF	TGTGCCAACTCCAGGGGCTACGAGCAGTACTTC
.	TRBJ1-6	.	TRBV6-2/TRBV6-3	CASSYIGQPDSPLHF	TGTGCCAGCAGCTACATTGGGCAGCCCGATTCACCCCTCCACTTT
.	TRBJ1-1	few	TRBV2	CASSGMDAFF	TGTGCCAGCAGTGGCATGGACGCTTTCTTT
.	TRBJ1-2	few	TRBV11-2	CASSSFRDTNYGYTF	TGTGCCAGCAGCTCCTTCAGAGATACTAACTATGGCTACACCTTC
.	TRBJ1-1	few	TRBV7-9	CASSLKGDLRSEAFF	TGTGCCAGCAGCCTTAAGGGGGACCTCCGATCTGAAGCTTTCTTT
TRBD1	TRBJ2-2	.	TRBV12-3/TRBV12-4	CASNPVGQGATGELFF	TGTGCCAGCAATCCGGTGGGACAGGGGGCAACCGGGGAGCTGTTTTTT
.	TRBJ2-1	.	TRBV27	CASNPLGGYNEQFF	TGTGCCAGCAACCCTTTAGGAGGTTACAATGAGCAGTTCTTC
TRBD1	TRBJ1-1	.	TRBV28	CASSLGPLTGGKAFF	TGTGCCAGCAGTTTGGGCCCCCTGACAGGGGGCAAAGCTTTCTTT
.	TRBJ1-2	.	TRBV6-5	CASSYQAEGYGYTF	TGTGCCAGCAGTTACCAGGCAGAAGGCTATGGCTACACCTTC
.	TRBJ1-1	.	TRBV5-1	CASSLADGYQAFF	TGCGCCAGCAGCTTGGCGGACGGTTATCAAGCTTTCTTT
.	TRBJ1-5	.	TRBV6-6	CASSYSPSRGVNQPQHF	TGTGCCAGCAGTTACTCGCCCAGCAGGGGCGTCAATCAGCCCCAGCATTTT
TRBD2	TRBJ2-3	.	TRBV6-5	CASSYQAGGTDTQYF	TGTGCCAGCAGTTATCAAGCGGGGGGCACAGATACGCAGTATTTT
TRBD2	TRBJ2-2	few	TRBV5-1	CASSFGTSGETGELFF	TGCGCCAGCAGCTTCGGGACTAGCGGGGAAACCGGGGAGCTGTTTTTT
.	TRBJ2-2	.	TRBV12-3/TRBV12-4	CASSYRPITGELFF	TGTGCCAGCAGCTACAGGCCCATAACCGGGGAGCTGTTTTTT
TRBD1	TRBJ2-1	few	TRBV4-1	CASSQEGQGNEQFF	TGCGCCAGCAGCCAAGAGGGACAGGGGAATGAGCAGTTCTTC
TRBD1	TRBJ1-5	few	TRBV10-3	CAISEDRVGNQPQHF	TGTGCCATCAGTGAGGACAGGGTTGGCAATCAGCCCCAGCATTTT
.	TRBJ2-2	.	TRBV28	CAVAVNTGELFF	TGTGCCGTGGCGGTGAACACCGGGGAGCTGTTTTTT
.	TRBJ2-7	few	TRBV24-1	CANRERSAKGQYF	TGTGCCAACAGGGAGCGGTCGGCGAAGGGGCAGTACTTC
.	TRBJ2-5	.	TRBV7-9	CASSPSGLHSGSQYF	TGTGCCAGCAGCCCGAGTGGACTCCACAGTGGGTCCCAGTACTTC
.	TRBJ2-3	many	TRBV7-9	CASSWGTDTQYF	TGTGCCAGCAGTTGGGGCACAGATACGCAGTATTTT
TRBD2	TRBJ2-3	many	TRBV7-8	CASSPSGGFADTQYF	TGTGCCAGCAGCCCCAGCGGGGGGTTTGCAGATACGCAGTATTTT
TRBD2	TRBJ2-1	.	TRBV24-1	CATSKAGGPRFF	TGTGCCACCAGTAAAGCGGGGGGGCCGCGGTTCTTC
TRBD1	TRBJ1-6	.	TRBV9	CASSPTGPNSPLHF	TGTGCCAGCAGCCCGACAGGGCCAAATTCACCCCTCCACTTT
.	TRBJ1-2	.	TRBV10-3	CAISESGEAYGYTF	TGTGCCATCAGTGAGTCAGGGGAGGCCTATGGCTACACCTTC
.	TRBJ2-5	many	TRBV7-2	CASRPPGASETQYF	TGTGCCAGCAGGCCCCCTGGTGCGTCAGAGACCCAGTACTTC
.	TRBJ2-1	few	TRBV7-6	CASSSGQTSANEQFF	TGTGCTAGCAGCTCAGGACAGACCTCCGCCAATGAGCAGTTCTTC
.	TRBJ1-1	few	TRBV7-9	CASSLANGLNTEAFF	TGTGCCAGCAGCTTAGCGAACGGATTGAACACTGAAGCTTTCTTT
.	TRBJ2-1	.	TRBV27	CASSFWATYNEQFF	TGTGCCAGCAGTTTTTGGGCTACCTACAATGAGCAGTTCTTC
TRBD1	TRBJ2-2	.	TRBV27	CASSYRDRGRSGELFF	TGTGCCAGCAGTTACCGGGACAGGGGGCGTTCCGGGGAGCTGTTTTTT
.	TRBJ2-5	.	TRBV9	CASSVGPMDSTQETQYF	TGTGCCAGCAGCGTAGGACCAATGGACAGTACCCAAGAGACCCAGTACTTC
TRBD2	TRBJ2-1	.	TRBV27	CASSLSEPLAGGPGNEQFF	TGTGCCAGCAGTTTATCGGAACCCTTAGCGGGGGGGCCCGGAAATGAGCAGTTCTTC
TRBD2	TRBJ2-1	.	TRBV7-1	CASDLLAGAGNEQFF	TGTGCCAGCGACCTACTAGCGGGGGCCGGGAATGAGCAGTTCTTC
TRBD1	TRBJ2-3	.	TRBV14	CASSHRKSGTATDTQYF	TGTGCCAGCAGCCATCGTAAATCCGGGACAGCTACAGATACGCAGTATTTT
TRBD2	TRBJ2-3	.	TRBV27	CASSSTWGGTDTQYF	TGTGCCAGCAGTTCCACTTGGGGGGGTACAGATACGCAGTATTTT
.	TRBJ2-7	many	TRBV12-3/TRBV12-4	CASSNRVYEQYF	TGTGCCAGCAGCAACAGGGTCTACGAGCAGTACTTC
TRBD2	TRBJ2-3	many	TRBV11-2	CASSLGAGRASDTQYF	TGTGCCAGCAGCTTAGGAGCGGGGAGGGCCTCGGATACGCAGTATTTT
.	TRBJ1-1	.	TRBV5-6	CASSAGLFEAFF	TGTGCCAGCAGCGCGGGACTTTTTGAAGCTTTCTTT
TRBD2	TRBJ2-5	once	TRBV20-1	CSATGKAGGPPQETQYF	TGCAGTGCTACGGGAAAAGCGGGGGGGCCCCCACAAGAGACCCAGTACTTC
TRBD1	TRBJ1-1	few	TRBV28	CASRPTGAMTEAFF	TGTGCCAGCAGACCTACAGGGGCTATGACTGAAGCTTTCTTT
.	TRBJ2-7	many	TRBV15	CATSRPIELLTGRTDEQYF	TGTGCCACCAGCAGACCTATCGAACTCCTAACAGGGCGGACTGACGAGCAGTACTTC
TRBD2	TRBJ2-5	.	TRBV4-1	CASSQVWTGGPLETQYF	TGCGCCAGCAGCCAAGTCTGGACGGGGGGGCCCCTGGAGACCCAGTACTTC
TRBD1	TRBJ1-1	.	TRBV7-6	CASSPHPGQLNTEAFF	TGTGCCAGCAGCCCGCACCCGGGACAGCTGAACACTGAAGCTTTCTTT
.	TRBJ2-1	few	TRBV12-3/TRBV12-4	CATSIGGGGNEQFF	TGTGCCACCTCAATTGGGGGAGGGGGGAATGAGCAGTTCTTC
TRBD1	TRBJ1-1	few	TRBV6-5	CASSYSLFGQGRNTEAFF	TGTGCCAGCAGTTACTCGTTATTTGGACAGGGGCGTAACACTGAAGCTTTCTTT
TRBD1	TRBJ1-1	few	TRBV14	CASSQDRTGGRRAFF	TGTGCCAGCAGCCAAGATCGGACAGGGGGTAGAAGAGCTTTCTTT
.	TRBJ2-7	.	TRBV19	CASSISGEQYF	TGTGCCAGTAGTATATCGGGCGAGCAGTACTTC
TRBD2	TRBJ2-7	many	TRBV7-2	CASSSSGSSYEQYF	TGTGCCAGCAGCTCTAGCGGAAGCTCCTACGAGCAGTACTTC
TRBD2	TRBJ2-1	.	TRBV7-9	CARSVTSGGFLSYEQFF	TGTGCCAGGAGCGTCACTAGCGGGGGGTTCCTGTCGTATGAGCAGTTCTTC
.	TRBJ1-1	few	TRBV6-1	CASILRDEAFF	TGTGCCAGCATTCTCAGGGATGAAGCTTTCTTT
TRBD1	TRBJ1-4	.	TRBV12-3/TRBV12-4	CASSEDREEKLFF	TGTGCCAGCAGCGAGGACAGGGAAGAAAAACTGTTTTTT
.	TRBJ1-2	many	TRBV27	CASSSASKRNNYGYTF	TGTGCCAGCAGTTCAGCCAGCAAAAGGAACAACTATGGCTACACCTTC
TRBD1	TRBJ2-4	few	TRBV19	CASSRTGKNIQYF	TGTGCCAGTAGTCGGACAGGGAAAAACATTCAGTACTTC
.	TRBJ2-7	few	TRBV7-6	CASSLATGLTYEQYF	TGTGCCAGCAGCTTAGCGACGGGGCTGACCTACGAGCAGTACTTC
.	TRBJ2-7	.	TRBV27	CASRGYSYEQYF	TGTGCCAGCAGAGGTTACAGCTACGAGCAGTACTTC
TRBD2	TRBJ2-4	.	TRBV7-9	CASSPAGTSGGVLRYF	TGTGCCAGCAGCCCAGCGGGGACTAGCGGGGGGGTTCTTCGGTACTTC